This T cell receptor beta chain is from a study of molecular identifiers for immune sequencing clone quantification (dated by TCRdb to 2016 to 2019). Regarding the complete study: For a replicate experiment, the RNA from either about 20,000 or 100,000 naive CD8 T cells was divided into five aliquots, and four of those aliquots went on to sequencing. This methods study benchmarked molecular-identifier clustering-based TCR repertoire sequencing (MIDCIRS) and TCR RNA copy counting, using CD8 T cells to do so.

The CDR1 and CDR2 encoded by the germline V gene (reference sequence) are SEHNR and FQNEAQ. From V the trimming removes 5 bases and from J it removes 3 bases, while the gene matches leave 6 bases of the junction unaccounted for. The CDR3, cysteine through phenylalanine, is 15 amino acids long. The sequence is cut down to CDR3 DNA, 45 bases in frame from base 1. Overall study outcomes, separate from this receptor: The sizes of highly expanded clones could end up underestimated when identical TCR molecules share a barcode. Modeling estimated around 3.2 recovered TCR RNA copies per cell, compared with about 10 by digital PCR, which implies 30% to 35% capture efficiency. Spiked-in Jurkat TCR RNA equivalent to a single cell was reported to be detectable even among approximately 1 million naive CD8 T cells. When barcode sub-clustering was omitted, TCR diversity was inflated by chimeric consensus sequences, with chimeras reaching as high as 47%. Naive libraries contained spiked-in Jurkat TCR RNA (roughly 10 copies' worth), which is not part of the donor repertoire. In CMV-specific effector cells, over 99% of molecules were held by clones above 20 RNA copies, whereas under 1% of molecules were held by such clones in naive cells.

Points on this clonotype: Its antigen target is currently unknown. Nothing much larger sits one base from this clone, and base qualities are not available.

The library came from PCR. For sequencing, a NextSeq 500 was employed. Bulk TCR libraries were made following a previously described method, with the TCR primers given in Table S5. The Qiagen AllPrep DNA/RNA kit was used to purify total RNA. Before any analysis, reads coming from multiple sequencing runs of the same library were combined into one pool. As for the original processing: Reads were retained only if the reads had an exact TCR constant sequence, and the retained reads were trimmed to 150 nt and grouped according to their 12-nt molecular barcodes. Within each barcode group, reads were sub-clustered at a 15% Levenshtein threshold, and quality-weighted consensus sequences were built per RNA molecule. Non-functional sequences were excluded, and lower-count sequences lying one edit away from another sequence were also excluded. Barcode sub-clusters with fewer than 20% of the maximum read count were removed, based on fitting two negative binomial distributions. Through fastp at Q25 and MiXCR, TCRdb rebuilt clones from the public reads, retaining in-frame beta chains. Entries that share a CDR3 protein sequence are merged under the most common genes and DNA. These V and J calls are TCRdb output, not the study's own analysis. Present in this sample are approximately 100,000 distinct CDR3 sequences, 35% to 40% of which were seen just once. Approximately 4% of the sample is in the top ten clones.

Libraries of naive CD8 T cells were generated from about 19,000 to 1,100,000 sorted cells, with 10%, 30% or 50% of the purified RNA used. Naive CD8 T cells, defined as CD8+CD4-CCR7+CD45RA+, were FACS-sorted into RLT Plus buffer on a BD FACSAria II. To test detection sensitivity, Jurkat RNA equal to under 13 TCR copies was added to samples of roughly 18,000-1,100,000 naive CD8 T cells. CD8 T cells were enriched with RosetteSep CD8+ T Cell Enrichment Cocktail and Ficoll-Paque, followed by ACK red cell lysis. The sample consisted of naive CD8+ T cells from blood, with Jurkat cell RNA spiked in. The cell subset or site label of this sample denotes: FACS-sorted CD8+CD4-CCR7+CD45RA+ naive T cells. The sequence derives from a human donor in good health. Some libraries in this study had Jurkat cell RNA spiked in. The sequence is built from TRBV7-9 and TRBJ2-2; 7 central bases correspond to TRBD2. At the DNA level, the sequence is TGTGCCAGCAGCGGGCTAGCGGAGTACACCGGGGAGCTGTTTTTT. The resulting protein is CASSGLAEYTGELFF.